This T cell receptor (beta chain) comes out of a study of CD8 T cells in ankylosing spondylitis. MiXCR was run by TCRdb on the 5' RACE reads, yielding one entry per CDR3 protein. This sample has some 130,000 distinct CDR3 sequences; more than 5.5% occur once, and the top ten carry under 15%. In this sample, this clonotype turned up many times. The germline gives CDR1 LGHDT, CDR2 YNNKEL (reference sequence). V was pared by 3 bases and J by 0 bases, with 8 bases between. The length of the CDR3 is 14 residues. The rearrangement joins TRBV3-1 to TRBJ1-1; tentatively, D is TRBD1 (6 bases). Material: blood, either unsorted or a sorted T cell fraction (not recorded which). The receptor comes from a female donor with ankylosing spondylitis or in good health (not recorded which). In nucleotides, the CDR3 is TGTGCCAGCAGCCACGGACAGCTGAACACTGAAGCTTTCTTT. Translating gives CASSHGQLNTEAFF. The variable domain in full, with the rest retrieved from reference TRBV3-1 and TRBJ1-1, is DTAVSQTPKYLVTQMGNDKSIKCEQNLGHDTMYWYKQDSKKFLKIMFSYNNKELIINETVPNRFSPKSPDKAHLNLHINSLELGDSAVYFCASSHGQLNTEAFFGQGTRLTVV.